These T cell receptor beta chains were read from a single sample in a study of blood T cell repertoires in COVID-19. Measured with immunoSEQ multiplex PCR; TCRdb has only the in-frame clones, and not every one. The data show 65,000 to 90,000 clones, approximately 85% seen once. Material for sequencing was peripheral blood. Every receptor here comes from a human donor in a cohort sampled during active COVID-19. Each CDR3 is given with its conserved first and last residue. A D gene is named only where the DNA matches it firmly. The size entry is marked missing in some rows and otherwise reads once, few, many or a size class.

V: TRBV5-4; D: TRBD2; J: TRBJ2-3; size: NA; DNA: TGTGCCAGCAGCCCAGCGGGACTCCATACGCAGTATTTT; CDR3: CASSPAGLHTQYF
V: TRBV6-5; D: TRBD1; J: TRBJ1-1; size: NA; DNA: TGTGCTACCCGGAGTGGGACAGATAACACTGAAGCTTTCTTT; CDR3: CATRSGTDNTEAFF
V: TRBV21-1; D: NA; J: TRBJ2-3; size: NA; DNA: TGTGCCAGCAGCAAGGAGGGACTAGCGGAATCGGTTACGCAGTATTTT; CDR3: CASSKEGLAESVTQYF
V: TRBV30; D: NA; J: TRBJ1-1; size: NA; DNA: TGTGCCTGCCAAACCCTGGGGCCCACTGAAGCTTTCTTT; CDR3: CACQTLGPTEAFF
V: TRBV15; D: NA; J: TRBJ1-5; size: NA; DNA: TGTGCCACCAGCAGACCCCCACTTAGCAATCAGCCCCAGCATTTT; CDR3: CATSRPPLSNQPQHF
V: TRBV5-4; D: NA; J: TRBJ1-3; size: few; DNA: TGTGCCAGCAGCGACAGGACCGTCTCTGGAAACACCATATATTTT; CDR3: CASSDRTVSGNTIYF
V: TRBV2; D: TRBD2; J: TRBJ2-7; size: NA; DNA: TGTGCCAGCAGAGAAGGACTAGCGGGAGGCGAGCAGTACTTC; CDR3: CASREGLAGGEQYF
V: TRBV5-1; D: TRBD1; J: TRBJ1-1; size: NA; DNA: TGCGCCAGCAGCGCCCGGGACAGGGGTCATAGTGAAGCTTTCTTT; CDR3: CASSARDRGHSEAFF
V: TRBV6-5; D: NA; J: TRBJ1-6; size: NA; DNA: TGTGCCAGCGAATCAGGGGCGAATTCACCCCTCCACTTT; CDR3: CASESGANSPLHF
V: TRBV3-1/TRBV3-2; D: NA; J: TRBJ2-7; size: NA; DNA: TGTGCCAGCAGCCTGACAGGTCTCCTCGAGCAGTACTTC; CDR3: CASSLTGLLEQYF
V: TRBV12-3/TRBV12-4; D: NA; J: TRBJ2-5; size: NA; DNA: TGTGCCAGCAGTCCCAGAGGGACCCAGTACTTC; CDR3: CASSPRGTQYF
V: TRBV15; D: TRBD2; J: TRBJ2-3; size: once; DNA: TGTGCCACCAGCAGACGTGCGGGGGGGGTCACAGATACGCAGTATTTT; CDR3: CATSRRAGGVTDTQYF
V: TRBV7-2; D: TRBD2; J: TRBJ2-1; size: NA; DNA: TGTGCCAGCAGCTTAGTAGCGGGAGGGCGGAACAATGAGCAGTTCTTC; CDR3: CASSLVAGGRNNEQFF
V: TRBV7-2; D: NA; J: TRBJ2-5; size: NA; DNA: TGTGCCAGCAGGATTACCCGGGACAAAATTCAAGAGACCCAGTACTTC; CDR3: CASRITRDKIQETQYF
V: TRBV7-2; D: TRBD1; J: TRBJ1-5; size: NA; DNA: TGTGCCAGCAGCTCGGACAGGGCCCAGCCCCAGCATTTT; CDR3: CASSSDRAQPQHF
V: TRBV3-1/TRBV3-2; D: TRBD2; J: TRBJ2-1; size: NA; DNA: TGTGCCAGCAGCCAAGAGGGACTAGCGGGGAACAATGAGCAGTTCTTC; CDR3: CASSQEGLAGNNEQFF